One and the same sample provided the 32 T cell receptor beta chains below, sequenced in a study of CD8 T cells in Susac syndrome. About 0.5 to 1 ug RNA was reverse transcribed with random hexamers. TCRdb used MiXCR to reprocess the immunoSEQ multiplex PCR reads, holding one entry per CDR3 protein. The sample holds some 190,000 distinct CDR3 sequences, roughly 95% seen once. The specimen sequenced was CD4+ T cells from PBMCs. The receptors here all came from a human donor with multiple sclerosis.

DNA of the CDR3: TGTGCCAGCAGCTACGGGACAGTCTCAGATACGCAGTATTTT. Translation: CASSYGTVSDTQYF. This chain connects TRBV13 to TRBJ2-3; TRBD1 agrees at 7 bases. The CDR3 length is 14 residues. V lost 4 bases, J lost 4 bases, and 5 bases stayed unmatched. In germline, CDR1 is PRHDT, CDR2 FYEKMQ (reference sequence).

J is TRBJ2-7 and V is TRBV29-1; 8 nucleotides line up with TRBD1. The CDR3 loop spans 13 amino acids. V dropped 6 bases and J dropped 6; count of bases not matched to a gene: 10. CDR1 and CDR2 from the germline V gene are SQVTM and ANQGSEA. CDR3 in amino acids: CSVFMTGVREQYF. The CDR3 nucleotides are TGCAGCGTCTTTATGACAGGGGTCCGCGAGCAGTACTTC.

The genes are TRBV29-1 and TRBJ2-5; D unclear. In germline, CDR1 is SQVTM, CDR2 ANQGSEA. This CDR3 spans 14 amino acids. The V gene lost 3 bases and the J gene lost 2 bases, with 13 bases spanning the gap. The CDR3 DNA sequence: TGCAGCGTTGAGAACTTGAAACGACAAGAGACCCAGTACTTC. Translated, it gives CSVENLKRQETQYF.

The rearrangement joins TRBV30 to TRBJ1-4; the D gene is possibly TRBD1 (6 bases). V lost 2 bases and J 10 bases, leaving 17 bases between the germline ends. The CDR3 runs 14 residues. The germline V gene encodes CDR1 GTSNPN and CDR2 SVGIG (reference sequence). The CDR3 loop reads CAWSRGQGRGKLFF. The CDR3, as DNA: TGTGCCTGGAGTCGGGGGCAGGGGAGGGGAAAACTGTTTTTT.

The chain joins TRBV6-5 to TRBJ1-2; D ambiguous. Trimming took 7 bases from V and 6 from J, leaving 15 bases between them. The CDR3 is 13 residues long. Germline-derived CDR1 and CDR2 are MNHEY and SVGAGI. CDR3 DNA sequence: TGTGCCAGCACCTCCGGAGGATGGGATGGCTACACCTTC. Translating gives CASTSGGWDGYTF.

V is TRBV7-9 and J is TRBJ2-3; TRBD1 agrees at 8 bases. This CDR3 contains 16 residues. Germline loops: CDR1 SEHNR, CDR2 FQNEAQ (reference sequence). V gave up 5 bases and J gave up 4 bases; unmatched junction bases: 11. The CDR3 DNA reads TGTGCCAGCAGCCCCGGACAGGGCGCACTATCAGATACGCAGTATTTT. Its translation: CASSPGQGALSDTQYF.

This clonotype has only one observation. One end of the junction varies from germline; a read error may be responsible. The V gene is TRBV14, the J gene TRBJ1-1; 8 bases map to TRBD1. CDR1 and CDR2 from the germline V gene are SGHDN and FVKESK. The CDR3 runs 16 residues. The CDR3, as DNA: TGTGCCAGCAGCCAAGAGCGGACAGGGTATGACACTGGAGCTTTCTTT. It specifies CASSQERTGYDTGAFF.

The CDR3 here is CSVVPAYQETQYF. In DNA form, the CDR3 reads TGCAGCGTTGTTCCAGCGTACCAAGAGACCCAGTACTTC. The chain carries TRBV29-1 and TRBJ2-5; D ambiguous. Trimming stripped 4 bases from V and 0 bases from J, with 9 bases between. There are 13 residues in the CDR3. Germline CDR1 SQVTM, CDR2 ANQGSEA.

V is TRBV12-3 or TRBV12-4 and J is TRBJ2-1; possible D gene TRBD1, 5 bases. The CDR3 is 15 amino acids. Between the trimmed V and J ends, which lost 5 bases and 0 bases, there was a span of 11 bases. The CDR3 region has the DNA TGTGCCAGCAGTCTCGACAGTAACTCCTACAATGAGCAGTTCTTC. Its translation: CASSLDSNSYNEQFF.

This chain uses TRBV15 with TRBJ1-3; D may be TRBD1 (6 bases). The ends were cut back, 0 bases at V and 2 bases at J, with 14 bases in the middle. The CDR3 is 17 residues long. The germline V gene encodes CDR1 LNHNV and CDR2 YYDKDF (reference sequence). The CDR3 DNA sequence: TGTGCCACCAGCAGAGATGGCGGGGGGCTCGCTGGAAACACCATATATTTT. This codes for CATSRDGGGLAGNTIYF. Supplemented by reference TRBV15 and TRBJ1-3, the full variable domain reads DAMVIQNPRYQVTQFGKPVTLSCSQTLNHNVMYWYQQKSSQAPKLLFHYYDKDFNNEADTPDNFQSRRPNTSFCFLDIRSPGLGDTAMYLCATSRDGGGLAGNTIYFGEGSWLTVV.

The gene calls are TRBV10-3 and TRBJ1-2; no reliable D call. The CDR3 has 12 amino acids. The V end was cut by 7 bases, the J end by 5 bases, with 11 bases between. CDR1 ENHRY and CDR2 SYGVKD come from the germline V gene. CDR3 sequence: CAITNATYGYTF. The CDR3 nucleotides read TGTGCCATCACTAACGCGACGTATGGCTACACCTTC.

V is TRBV12-5 and J is TRBJ2-5; 8 positions match TRBD2. The length of the CDR3 is 14 residues. V dropped 6 bases and J dropped 5; count of bases not matched to a gene: 8. The germline gives CDR1 LGHNT, CDR2 FRNRAP. CDR3 residues: CASGPGGGRETQYF. The CDR3 DNA is TGTGCTAGTGGCCCCGGGGGGGGCAGGGAGACCCAGTACTTC.

The J gene is TRBJ2-1, the V gene TRBV30, with D possibly TRBD1 on 5 matching bases. This CDR3 has 12 amino acids. Germline V gene data show CDR1 as GTSNPN and CDR2 as SVGIG (reference sequence). V was trimmed by 2 bases and J by 8 bases, leaving 10 bases between them. CDR3 sequence (DNA): TGTGCCTGGAGTTTAAGGGGCGATGAGCAGTTCTTC. It specifies CAWSLRGDEQFF.

The chain combines TRBV7-9 with TRBJ2-2; 7 bases map to TRBD1. The germline gives CDR1 SEHNR, CDR2 FQNEAQ (reference sequence). There are 15 residues in the CDR3. Germline trimming cut 1 base from V and 4 bases from J; bases unmatched to any gene: 3. CDR3 in DNA: TGTGCCAGCAGCTTAGGTCCAGGGGGCACCGGGGAGCTGTTTTTT. This translates into CASSLGPGGTGELFF.

The gene calls are TRBV29-1 and TRBJ1-1; D perhaps matches TRBD1 (5 bases). Between the trimmed V and J ends, which lost 3 bases and 4 bases, there was a span of 18 bases. CDR3 length: 15 residues. Germline V gene data show CDR1 as SQVTM and CDR2 as ANQGSEA. Written as DNA, the CDR3 is TGCAGCGTTGATGGCAGGGTATTGGAGGGCACTGAAGCTTTCTTT. This encodes CSVDGRVLEGTEAFF.

The V gene is TRBV29-1, the J gene TRBJ1-4, with a possible D match to TRBD1 (6 bases). With 4 bases removed from V and 7 bases from J, the gap between germline ends came to 13 bases. Germline V CDR1 and CDR2: SQVTM, ANQGSEA. The length of the CDR3 is 13 residues. The CDR3 DNA reads as TGCAGCGTTGGAAAGGGGGAACCTGAAAAACTGTTTTTT. Its translation is CSVGKGEPEKLFF.

This sequence joins TRBV30 and TRBJ2-3; TRBD2 is a possible D gene (5 bases). Germline V CDR1 and CDR2: GTSNPN, SVGIG (reference sequence). The V end was cut by 7 bases, the J end by 6 bases, with 14 bases between. This CDR3 region has 12 residues. The CDR3 DNA reads as TGTGCCTTGAAGGGAGCGGCGGATACGCAGTATTTT. It yields the protein CALKGAADTQYF.

The J gene is TRBJ2-5, the V gene TRBV12-3 or TRBV12-4; perhaps TRBD1 as D (6 bases). The CDR3 spans 14 residues. V gave up 5 bases and J gave up 1 base, with 11 bases separating them. In nucleotides, the CDR3 is TGTGCCAGCAGTCCCCCAGGGGCCCAAGAGACCCAGTACTTC. This sequence encodes CASSPPGAQETQYF.

The V call is TRBV20-1, the J call TRBJ2-4; D call uncertain. The germline V and J ends were trimmed by 5 bases and 9 bases, with 17 bases remaining between them. Germline assignment: CDR1 DFQATT and CDR2 SNEGSKA (reference sequence). CDR3 length equals 13 residues. The CDR3 DNA reads as TGCAGTGCTGCTCTGACTTCGACCAGCATTCAGTACTTC. This translates into CSAALTSTSIQYF.

The V gene is TRBV27, the J gene TRBJ2-5; 7 bases line up with TRBD2. The CDR3 is 16 amino acids. With V trimmed by 5 bases and J by 7 bases, 16 bases remained unmatched. Germline CDR1 is MNHEY and CDR2 is SMNVEV (reference sequence). In nucleotides, the CDR3 is TGTGCCAGCAGTCCGCCAGGGCGGGGGATCCTAACGACCCAGTACTTC. Its protein is CASSPPGRGILTTQYF.

The chain couples TRBV6-2 or TRBV6-3 to TRBJ2-3, with D perhaps assigned TRBD1 or TRBD2 (5 bases each). V dropped 10 bases and J dropped 5 bases, with 19 bases sitting between them. CDR1 is MNHEY and CDR2 is SVGEGT in the germline V gene. This CDR3 is 14 amino acids long. In nucleotides, the CDR3 is TGTGCCACCGCTGAGTGGGGGAAGAAAGATACGCAGTATTTT. It translates to CATAEWGKKDTQYF.

The chain carries TRBV27 and TRBJ1-2; D gene ambiguous. Germline-derived CDR1 and CDR2 are MNHEY and SMNVEV (reference sequence). This CDR3 spans 11 amino acids. The ends were cut back, 5 bases at V and 4 bases at J, with 5 bases in the middle. The CDR3 DNA is TGTGCCAGCAGTGGCGTCTATGGCTACACCTTC. As protein: CASSGVYGYTF.

This clonotype showed up just a few times. The chain employs TRBV2 and TRBJ1-5; D unresolved. Germline V gene sequence: CDR1 SNHLY, CDR2 FYNNEI. The CDR3 is made up of 14 amino acids. Trimming shortened V by 7 bases and J by 6 bases, and 16 bases separated the two germline ends. In DNA form, the CDR3 reads TGTGCCAGCAAGATCCGGGCCGGCGGTCAGCCCCAGCATTTT. As protein: CASKIRAGGQPQHF.

Here the CDR3 DNA reads TGCAGTCCCTCCCCGGCCCTCTCCTACGAGCAGTACTTC. Translated: CSPSPALSYEQYF. The chain links TRBV20-1 to TRBJ2-7; D is undetermined. There are 13 residues in the CDR3. CDR1 is DFQATT and CDR2 is SNEGSKA in the germline V gene (reference sequence). V was cut by 8 bases and J by 0 bases, with 14 bases left in between.

This sequence joins TRBV27 and TRBJ1-5, with TRBD1 as a possible D gene (6 bases). V lost 2 bases to trimming and J lost 4 bases, with 12 bases between them. Germline V lookup: CDR1 MNHEY, CDR2 SMNVEV (reference sequence). The CDR3 consists of 15 residues. In DNA, the CDR3 is TGTGCCAGCAGTTTAAATGGGGGCTGGAATCAGCCCCAGCATTTT. Residues: CASSLNGGWNQPQHF.

This clonotype was seen only a few times. V gene TRBV30 combines with J gene TRBJ2-7; TRBD1 is a possible D gene (6 bases). The CDR3 contains 13 residues. Germline V gene data show CDR1 as GTSNPN and CDR2 as SVGIG (reference sequence). Trimming stripped 1 base from V and 0 bases from J, with 7 bases between. Here the CDR3 DNA reads TGTGCCTGGAGTGGACAGGACTCCTACGAGCAGTACTTC. Amino acid sequence: CAWSGQDSYEQYF.

V usage is TRBV29-1 and J usage is TRBJ1-4; TRBD1 agrees at 10 bases. Germline CDR1 is SQVTM and CDR2 is ANQGSEA. The V and J ends lost 4 bases and 8 bases, in that order; junction bases with no gene match: 4. The CDR3 totals 13 residues. This CDR3 is CSVVSGQGEKLFF. The CDR3 DNA reads TGCAGCGTTGTCTCGGGACAGGGGGAAAAACTGTTTTTT.

The V gene is TRBV3-1, the J gene TRBJ1-6; D gene unclear. Germline V lookup: CDR1 LGHDT, CDR2 YNNKEL (reference sequence). CDR3 size: 14 residues. V dropped 5 bases and J dropped 8 bases, with 13 bases sitting between them. This CDR3 reads CASSIDNGDSPLHF. The DNA of the CDR3 is TGTGCCAGCAGCATCGACAACGGGGATTCACCCCTCCACTTT.

The chain is built from TRBV12-3 or TRBV12-4 and TRBJ2-3, with TRBD2 matching over 11 bases. The CDR3 extends over 14 amino acids. Germline trimming cut 5 bases from V and 7 bases from J; bases unmatched to any gene: 5. This chain's CDR3 is CASSPLAGANTQYF. The CDR3 nucleotides read TGTGCCAGCAGTCCACTAGCGGGGGCTAATACGCAGTATTTT.

The chain joins TRBV7-3 to TRBJ2-7; no firm D call. There are 14 residues in the CDR3. V was trimmed by 5 bases and J by 3 bases, leaving 14 bases between them. Germline CDR1 and CDR2: SGHTA and FQGTGA. CDR3 residues: CASSPSPSSYEQYF. CDR3 in DNA: TGTGCCAGCAGCCCCTCCCCATCAAGCTACGAGCAGTACTTC.

This chain links TRBV15 with TRBJ1-2; weak D call: TRBD1 (6 bases). The CDR3 has 18 residues. V lost 0 bases, J lost 1 base, and 18 bases lay in between. Germline V gene lookup returns CDR1 LNHNV and CDR2 YYDKDF (reference sequence). This CDR3 is CATSRDSATGQFNYGYTF. The CDR3 DNA sequence: TGTGCCACCAGCAGAGATTCCGCGACAGGACAATTTAACTATGGCTACACCTTC.

This clonotype occurred once. This chain links TRBV7-2 with TRBJ2-4, with 10 positions matching TRBD2. This CDR3 has 12 residues. J gave up 15 bases and V 5 bases, and 7 bases lay outside the gene matches. Germline values: CDR1 SGHTA, CDR2 FQGNSA. As DNA, the CDR3 is TGTGCCAGCAGCCTCCTGAGCGGGGGGGCGTACTTC. This encodes CASSLLSGGAYF.